A single sample gave rise to the 8 T cell receptor beta chains below, sequenced in a study of spatial heterogeneity in lung cancer. TCRdb analysed the 5' RACE reads with MiXCR anew, one entry per CDR3 protein. The sample yields some 9,600 distinct CDR3 sequences, approximately 6.1% seen once. As to time point: sample taken at primary tumor resection. Sequencing was performed on normal lung tissue next to the tumor, taken at surgery. The receptors originated from a male donor with early-stage non-small cell lung cancer.

This clonotype was counted many times. The chain employs TRBV6-5 and TRBJ2-1, with unresolved D. The V gene's germline CDR1 is MNHEY and CDR2 SVGAGI. Trimming took 6 bases from V and 5 from J, leaving 8 bases between them. CDR3 length: 12 amino acids. CDR3 in DNA: TGTGCCAGCAGCAGGCTGAACAATGAGCAGTTCTTC. It codes for CASSRLNNEQFF.

The table lists this clonotype with many counts. The chain is built from TRBV27 and TRBJ2-2, with D possibly called TRBD1 or TRBD2 (6 bases each). From germline, CDR1 is MNHEY and CDR2 SMNVEV (reference sequence). The CDR3 runs to 16 residues. Between the trimmed V and J ends, which lost 5 bases and 7 bases, there was a span of 20 bases. CDR3 loop: CASSRPPGALNGELFF. CDR3 coding DNA: TGTGCCAGCAGTCGGCCCCCGGGGGCCCTGAACGGGGAGCTGTTTTTT.

This clonotype came up a few times. J is TRBJ1-1 and V is TRBV27; D gene unclear. Germline CDR1 reads MNHEY; CDR2 reads SMNVEV (reference sequence). This CDR3 has 16 amino acids. V was cut by 8 bases and J by 1 base, with 20 bases left in between. Here the CDR3 reads CASGRLPGSANTEAFF. The DNA of the CDR3 is TGTGCCAGCGGACGGCTCCCGGGTTCCGCGAACACTGAAGCTTTCTTT.

The V and J genes are TRBV5-1 and TRBJ2-3; D perhaps matches TRBD2 (6 bases). V dropped 7 bases and J dropped 1 base, with 13 bases sitting between them. Germline V gene data show CDR1 as SGHRS and CDR2 as YFSETQ. The CDR3 runs 14 residues. For the CDR3, the DNA is TGCGCCAGCTGGCGGGGAGAGGGCACAGATACGCAGTATTTT. This translates into CASWRGEGTDTQYF.

V gene TRBV6-6 combines with J gene TRBJ1-1; no clear D. This CDR3 comprises 11 residues. CDR1 and CDR2 from the germline V gene are MNHNY and SVGAGI (reference sequence). V lost 6 bases, J lost 7 bases, and 9 bases lay in between. This CDR3 reads CASRTDLEAFF. CDR3 nucleotides: TGTGCCAGCAGGACGGATCTTGAAGCTTTCTTT.

This clonotype was observed at least ten times. The rearrangement uses TRBV29-1 and TRBJ2-3; D ambiguous. The CDR3 spans 10 residues. V shed 6 bases and J shed 3 bases, with 4 bases lying between them. Germline V gene sequence: CDR1 SQVTM, CDR2 ANQGSEA. As DNA, the CDR3 is TGCAGCGTACATACAGATACGCAGTATTTT. Translation: CSVHTDTQYF.

This clonotype turned up a few times. The chain uses TRBV29-1 and TRBJ2-5; D remains unclear. The germline V gene has CDR1 SQVTM and CDR2 ANQGSEA. Between the trimmed V and J ends, which lost 7 bases and 1 base, there was a span of 10 bases. CDR3 length equals 12 residues. This CDR3 reads CSGSGSQETQYF. CDR3 coding DNA: TGCAGCGGATCTGGTAGCCAAGAGACCCAGTACTTC.

Sample share makes this clonotype medium-sized. The chain links TRBV9 to TRBJ2-2; D gene unclear. CDR1 and CDR2 from the germline V gene are SGDLS and YYNGEE. The CDR3 sequence is 17 residues long. Trimming cost V 0 bases and J 0 bases, with 12 bases left between them. The CDR3 is CASSVVPAGSNTGELFF. CDR3 nucleotides: TGTGCCAGCAGCGTAGTTCCCGCCGGCTCGAACACCGGGGAGCTGTTTTTT.